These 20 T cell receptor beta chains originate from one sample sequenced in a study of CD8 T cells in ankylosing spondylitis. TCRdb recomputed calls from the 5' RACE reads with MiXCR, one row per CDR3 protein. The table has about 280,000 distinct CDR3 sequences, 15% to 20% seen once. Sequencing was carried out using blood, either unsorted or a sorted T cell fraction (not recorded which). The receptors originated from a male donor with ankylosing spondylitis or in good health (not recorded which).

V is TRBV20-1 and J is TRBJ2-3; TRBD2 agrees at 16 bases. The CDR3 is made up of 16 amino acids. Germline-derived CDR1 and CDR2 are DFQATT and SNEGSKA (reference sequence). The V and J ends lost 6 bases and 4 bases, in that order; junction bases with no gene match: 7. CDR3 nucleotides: TGCAGTGCCGGGACTAGCGGGAGGGCCGTGGCAGATACGCAGTATTTT. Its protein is CSAGTSGRAVADTQYF.

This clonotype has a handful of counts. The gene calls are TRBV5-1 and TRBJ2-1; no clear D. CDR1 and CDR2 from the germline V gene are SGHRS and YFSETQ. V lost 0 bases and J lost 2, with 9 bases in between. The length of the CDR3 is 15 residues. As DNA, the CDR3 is TGCGCCAGCAGCTTGGCCGATGCTCCCTACAATGAGCAGTTCTTC. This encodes CASSLADAPYNEQFF.

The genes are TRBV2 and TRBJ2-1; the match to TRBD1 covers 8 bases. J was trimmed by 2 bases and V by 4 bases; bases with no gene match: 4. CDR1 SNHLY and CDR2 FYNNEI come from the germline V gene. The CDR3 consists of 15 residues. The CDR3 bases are TGTGCCAGCAGTGCCCGGACAGGGACCTACAATGAGCAGTTCTTC. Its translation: CASSARTGTYNEQFF. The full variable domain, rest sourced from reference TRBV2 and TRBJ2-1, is EPEVTQTPSHQVTQMGQEVILRCVPISNHLYFYWYRQILGQKVEFLVSFYNNEISEKSEIFDDQFSVERPDGSNFTLKIRSTKLEDSAMYFCASSARTGTYNEQFFGPGTRLTVL.

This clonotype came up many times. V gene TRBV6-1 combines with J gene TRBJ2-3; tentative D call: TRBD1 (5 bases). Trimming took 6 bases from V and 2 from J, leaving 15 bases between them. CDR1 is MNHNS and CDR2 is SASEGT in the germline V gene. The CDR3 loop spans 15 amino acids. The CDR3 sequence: CASRSKGVPTDTQYF. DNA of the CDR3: TGTGCCAGCAGGTCAAAAGGGGTCCCCACAGATACGCAGTATTTT.

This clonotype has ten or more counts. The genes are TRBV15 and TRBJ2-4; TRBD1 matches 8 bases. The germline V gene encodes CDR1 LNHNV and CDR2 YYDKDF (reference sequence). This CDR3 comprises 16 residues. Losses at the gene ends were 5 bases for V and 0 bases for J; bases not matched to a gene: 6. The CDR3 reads CATSPDRGLAKNIQYF. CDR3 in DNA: TGTGCCACCAGCCCCGACAGGGGCCTAGCCAAAAACATTCAGTACTTC.

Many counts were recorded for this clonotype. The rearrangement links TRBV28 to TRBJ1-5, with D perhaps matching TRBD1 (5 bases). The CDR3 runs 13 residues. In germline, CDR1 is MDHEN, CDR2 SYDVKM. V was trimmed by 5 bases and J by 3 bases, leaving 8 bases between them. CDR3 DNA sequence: TGTGCCAGCAGTGACAGCCTCAATCAGCCCCAGCATTTT. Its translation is CASSDSLNQPQHF.

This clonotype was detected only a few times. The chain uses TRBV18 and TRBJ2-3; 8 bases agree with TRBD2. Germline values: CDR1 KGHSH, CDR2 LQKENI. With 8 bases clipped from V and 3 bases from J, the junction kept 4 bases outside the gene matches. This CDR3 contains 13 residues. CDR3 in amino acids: CASGRGGTDTQYF. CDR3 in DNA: TGTGCCAGCGGTCGGGGGGGAACAGATACGCAGTATTTT. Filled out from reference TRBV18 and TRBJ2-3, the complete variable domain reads NAGVMQNPRHLVRRRGQEARLRCSPMKGHSHVYWYRQLPEEGLKFMVYLQKENIIDESGMPKERFSAEFPKEGPSILRIQQVVRGDSAAYFCASGRGGTDTQYFGPGTRLTVL.

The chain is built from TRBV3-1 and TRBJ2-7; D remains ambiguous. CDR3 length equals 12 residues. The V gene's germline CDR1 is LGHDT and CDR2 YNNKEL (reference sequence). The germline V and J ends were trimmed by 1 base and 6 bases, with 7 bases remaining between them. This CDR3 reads CASSQGIREQYV. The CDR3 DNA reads TGTGCCAGCAGCCAAGGGATTCGCGAGCAGTACGTC.

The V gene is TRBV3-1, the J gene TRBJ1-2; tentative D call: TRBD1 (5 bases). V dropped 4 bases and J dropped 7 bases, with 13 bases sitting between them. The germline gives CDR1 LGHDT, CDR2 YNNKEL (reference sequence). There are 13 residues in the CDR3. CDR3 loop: CASSPEGSFGYTF. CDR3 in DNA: TGTGCCAGCAGCCCGGAGGGGAGTTTTGGCTACACCTTC.

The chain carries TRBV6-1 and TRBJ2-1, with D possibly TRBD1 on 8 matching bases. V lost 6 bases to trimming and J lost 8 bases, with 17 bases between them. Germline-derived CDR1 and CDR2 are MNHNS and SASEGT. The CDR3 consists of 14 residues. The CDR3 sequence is CASSSNRGGHEQFF. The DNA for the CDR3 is TGTGCCAGCAGCTCGAACAGGGGGGGCCATGAGCAGTTCTTC.

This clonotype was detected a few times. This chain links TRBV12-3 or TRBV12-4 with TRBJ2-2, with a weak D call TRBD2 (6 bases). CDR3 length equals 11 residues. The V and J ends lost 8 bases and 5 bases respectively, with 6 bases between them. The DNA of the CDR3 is TGTGCCAGCGCGGGGACCGGGGAGCTGTTTTTT. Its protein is CASAGTGELFF.

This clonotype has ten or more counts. CDR3 region: CASTGQNTDTQYF. The CDR3 DNA is TGTGCCAGCACGGGACAGAACACAGATACGCAGTATTTT. This chain joins TRBV6-1 and TRBJ2-3; 7 bases are a match to TRBD1. With V trimmed by 7 bases and J by 2 bases, 3 bases remained unmatched. The germline gives CDR1 MNHNS, CDR2 SASEGT. The CDR3 covers 13 residues.

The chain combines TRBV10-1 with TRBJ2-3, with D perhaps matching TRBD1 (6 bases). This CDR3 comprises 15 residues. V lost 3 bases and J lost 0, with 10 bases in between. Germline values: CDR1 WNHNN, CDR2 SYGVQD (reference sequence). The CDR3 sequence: CASSEVGASTDTQYF. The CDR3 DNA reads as TGCGCCAGCAGTGAAGTGGGGGCTAGCACAGATACGCAGTATTTT.

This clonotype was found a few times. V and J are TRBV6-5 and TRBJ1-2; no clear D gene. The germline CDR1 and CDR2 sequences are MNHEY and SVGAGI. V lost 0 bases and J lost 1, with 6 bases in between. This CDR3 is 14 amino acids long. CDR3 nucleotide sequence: TGTGCCAGCAGTTACTCGTACAGTAACTATGGCTACACCTTC. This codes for CASSYSYSNYGYTF.

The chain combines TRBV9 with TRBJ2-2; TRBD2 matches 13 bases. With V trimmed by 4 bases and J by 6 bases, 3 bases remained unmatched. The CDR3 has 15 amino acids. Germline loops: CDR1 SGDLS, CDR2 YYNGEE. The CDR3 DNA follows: TGTGCCAGCAGCACTAGCGGGGGGGCTCCCGGGGAGCTGTTTTTT. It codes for CASSTSGGAPGELFF.

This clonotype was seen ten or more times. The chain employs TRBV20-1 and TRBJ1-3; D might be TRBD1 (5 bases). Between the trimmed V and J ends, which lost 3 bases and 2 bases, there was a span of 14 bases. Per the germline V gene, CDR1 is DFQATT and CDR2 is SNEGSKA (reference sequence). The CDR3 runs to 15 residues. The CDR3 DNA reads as TGCAGTGCTAGTGTCGACAGCCTCCCTGGAAACACCATATATTTT. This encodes CSASVDSLPGNTIYF.

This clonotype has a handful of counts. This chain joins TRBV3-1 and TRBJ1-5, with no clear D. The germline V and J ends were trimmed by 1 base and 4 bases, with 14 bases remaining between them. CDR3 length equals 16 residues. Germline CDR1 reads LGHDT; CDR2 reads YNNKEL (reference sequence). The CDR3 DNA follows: TGTGCCAGCAGCCAAGCCGGGTCCGGAGGTAATCAGCCCCAGCATTTT. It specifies CASSQAGSGGNQPQHF.

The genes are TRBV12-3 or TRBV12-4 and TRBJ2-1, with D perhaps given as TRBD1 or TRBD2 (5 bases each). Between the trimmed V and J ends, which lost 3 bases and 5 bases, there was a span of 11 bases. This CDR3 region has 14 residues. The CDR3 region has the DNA TGTGCCAGCAGTTTGGGGGAGCATCACAATGAGCAGTTCTTC. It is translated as CASSLGEHHNEQFF.

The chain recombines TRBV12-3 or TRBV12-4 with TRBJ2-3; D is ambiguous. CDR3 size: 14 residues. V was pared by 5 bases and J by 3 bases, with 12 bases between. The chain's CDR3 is CASSEWGTTDTQYF. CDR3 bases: TGTGCCAGCAGTGAGTGGGGTACAACAGATACGCAGTATTTT.

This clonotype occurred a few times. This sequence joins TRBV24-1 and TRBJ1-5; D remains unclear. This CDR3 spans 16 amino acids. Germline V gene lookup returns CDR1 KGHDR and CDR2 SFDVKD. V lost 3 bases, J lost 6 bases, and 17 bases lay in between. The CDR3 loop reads CATSDGFGAAVQPQHF. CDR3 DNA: TGTGCCACCAGTGATGGTTTCGGAGCCGCGGTTCAGCCCCAGCATTTT.